This is a list of T cell receptor beta chains from one sample in a study of T cell responses to AZD1222 COVID-19 vaccine. The table came from immunoSEQ multiplex PCR; TCRdb's copy has only in-frame clones and leaves some out. This table has around 110,000 clones, 88% appearing once. The sample was peripheral blood, taken on day 0 of AZD1222 vaccination. These receptors all come from an adult in good health. Each CDR3 is given with its conserved first and last residue. The order of the fields is J gene, D gene, V gene, clone size, CDR3 protein, CDR3 DNA. The D gene is left open where the match is weak. Rows give clone size only sometimes, using once, few, many, or a class for an expanded clone.

j_gene: TRBJ1-6; d_gene: .; v_gene: TRBV3-1/TRBV3-2; abundance: .; CDR3aa: CASSQEYGVPYNSPLHF; CDR3nt: TGTGCCAGCAGCCAAGAATATGGAGTACCGTATAATTCACCCCTCCACTTT
j_gene: TRBJ2-2; d_gene: .; v_gene: TRBV28; abundance: .; CDR3aa: CASRYVSTGELFF; CDR3nt: TGTGCCTCCCGTTACGTCTCCACCGGGGAGCTGTTTTTT
j_gene: TRBJ2-6; d_gene: .; v_gene: TRBV5-6; abundance: .; CDR3aa: CASSLEASSGANVLTF; CDR3nt: TGTGCCAGCAGCTTGGAGGCGAGCTCTGGGGCCAACGTCCTGACTTTC
j_gene: TRBJ1-3; d_gene: .; v_gene: TRBV7-3; abundance: .; CDR3aa: CASSLGGVGNTIYF; CDR3nt: TGTGCCAGCAGCTTAGGAGGGGTCGGAAACACCATATATTTT
j_gene: TRBJ1-5; d_gene: .; v_gene: TRBV28; abundance: .; CDR3aa: CASSIGGLRSNQPQHF; CDR3nt: TGTGCCAGCAGCATAGGAGGACTAAGGAGCAATCAGCCCCAGCATTTT
j_gene: TRBJ1-2; d_gene: .; v_gene: TRBV28; abundance: .; CDR3aa: CASSPGRVGYTF; CDR3nt: TGTGCCAGCAGTCCCGGACGGGTAGGCTACACCTTC
j_gene: TRBJ1-1; d_gene: .; v_gene: TRBV2; abundance: once; CDR3aa: CASRIDKNTEAFF; CDR3nt: TGTGCCAGCAGGATTGACAAGAACACTGAAGCTTTCTTT
j_gene: TRBJ1-2; d_gene: .; v_gene: TRBV5-5; abundance: many; CDR3aa: CASSSVQYYGYTF; CDR3nt: TGTGCCAGCAGCTCGGTTCAGTACTATGGCTACACCTTC
j_gene: TRBJ1-3; d_gene: .; v_gene: TRBV6-5; abundance: .; CDR3aa: CASRSGFAGNTIYF; CDR3nt: TGTGCCAGCAGGTCAGGGTTTGCTGGAAACACCATATATTTT
j_gene: TRBJ1-1; d_gene: .; v_gene: TRBV18; abundance: few; CDR3aa: CASSPTENTEAFF; CDR3nt: TGTGCCAGCTCACCAACAGAGAACACTGAAGCTTTCTTT
j_gene: TRBJ1-1; d_gene: .; v_gene: TRBV5-3; abundance: .; CDR3aa: CARSPRRGVGTEAFF; CDR3nt: TGTGCCAGAAGTCCGAGGAGGGGGGTGGGCACTGAAGCTTTCTTT
j_gene: TRBJ1-6; d_gene: .; v_gene: TRBV7-3; abundance: .; CDR3aa: CASSLRGSPPGHNSPLHF; CDR3nt: TGTGCCAGCAGCTTACGAGGCAGCCCACCGGGGCATAATTCACCCCTCCACTTT
j_gene: TRBJ1-2; d_gene: .; v_gene: TRBV5-1; abundance: .; CDR3aa: CASSLDWGSYGYTF; CDR3nt: TGCGCCAGCAGCTTGGACTGGGGCAGCTATGGCTACACCTTC
j_gene: TRBJ1-3; d_gene: .; v_gene: TRBV7-3; abundance: .; CDR3aa: CASSLTGPTTSGNTIYF; CDR3nt: TGTGCCAGCAGCTTAACAGGCCCTACCACCTCTGGAAACACCATATATTTT
j_gene: TRBJ2-5; d_gene: TRBD1; v_gene: TRBV28; abundance: once; CDR3aa: CASSLGQGIAETQYF; CDR3nt: TGTGCCAGCAGTTTGGGACAGGGGATTGCGGAGACCCAGTACTTC
j_gene: TRBJ2-5; d_gene: TRBD1; v_gene: TRBV5-7; abundance: .; CDR3aa: CARTRHRGRETQYF; CDR3nt: TGTGCCAGGACACGCCACAGGGGGCGGGAGACCCAGTACTTC
j_gene: TRBJ2-5; d_gene: .; v_gene: TRBV5-4; abundance: .; CDR3aa: CASREGGLARETQYF; CDR3nt: TGTGCCAGCAGGGAAGGGGGACTCGCGAGAGAGACCCAGTACTTC
j_gene: TRBJ1-5; d_gene: .; v_gene: TRBV30; abundance: .; CDR3aa: CAWSVGQLDQPQHF; CDR3nt: TGTGCCTGGAGTGTTGGTCAGCTAGATCAGCCCCAGCATTTT
j_gene: TRBJ1-5; d_gene: .; v_gene: TRBV7-9; abundance: .; CDR3aa: CASSLSFSIQGTNQPQHF; CDR3nt: TGTGCCAGCAGCCTGAGCTTTTCAATACAGGGTACCAATCAGCCCCAGCATTTT
j_gene: TRBJ2-5; d_gene: TRBD2; v_gene: TRBV2; abundance: .; CDR3aa: CASSGTSGGSETQYF; CDR3nt: TGTGCCAGCAGCGGGACTAGCGGGGGCTCAGAGACCCAGTACTTC
j_gene: TRBJ1-2; d_gene: TRBD1; v_gene: TRBV6-5; abundance: few; CDR3aa: CASNRQGDYGYTF; CDR3nt: TGTGCCAGCAACCGACAGGGAGACTATGGCTACACCTTC
j_gene: TRBJ1-1; d_gene: .; v_gene: TRBV4-3; abundance: .; CDR3aa: CASSPREGYTEAFF; CDR3nt: TGCGCCAGCAGCCCTCGGGAGGGATACACTGAAGCTTTCTTT
j_gene: TRBJ1-3; d_gene: .; v_gene: TRBV4-3; abundance: few; CDR3aa: CASSQVGGRVVPLSGNTIYF; CDR3nt: TGCGCCAGCAGCCAAGTAGGTGGCAGGGTAGTTCCTCTCTCTGGAAACACCATATATTTT
j_gene: TRBJ1-1; d_gene: TRBD1; v_gene: TRBV29-1; abundance: few; CDR3aa: CSVGTGPRTEAFF; CDR3nt: TGCAGCGTCGGGACAGGCCCTAGGACTGAAGCTTTCTTT
j_gene: TRBJ2-7; d_gene: TRBD1; v_gene: TRBV6-5; abundance: .; CDR3aa: CASSSDRGLYEQYF; CDR3nt: TGTGCCAGCAGTTCGGACAGGGGGCTATACGAGCAGTACTTC
j_gene: TRBJ2-1; d_gene: TRBD2; v_gene: TRBV7-7; abundance: once; CDR3aa: CASSSAPGLASNEQFF; CDR3nt: TGTGCCAGCAGCTCAGCCCCGGGACTAGCTTCGAATGAGCAGTTCTTC
j_gene: TRBJ2-5; d_gene: .; v_gene: TRBV5-1; abundance: .; CDR3aa: CASSQTQETQYF; CDR3nt: TGCGCCAGCAGCCAGACCCAAGAGACCCAGTACTTC
j_gene: TRBJ2-7; d_gene: .; v_gene: TRBV10-3; abundance: once; CDR3aa: CAIMGNSYEQYF; CDR3nt: TGTGCCATCATGGGTAATTCCTACGAGCAGTACTTC
j_gene: TRBJ2-2; d_gene: TRBD1; v_gene: TRBV25-1; abundance: .; CDR3aa: CASSEGATGGLDGELFF; CDR3nt: TGTGCCAGCAGTGAGGGGGCCACAGGGGGCTTGGACGGGGAGCTGTTTTTT
j_gene: TRBJ1-5; d_gene: TRBD1; v_gene: TRBV19; abundance: once; CDR3aa: CASSMSLGTGGQRLQPQHF; CDR3nt: TGTGCCAGTAGTATGAGCCTGGGGACAGGGGGCCAAAGACTTCAGCCCCAGCATTTT
j_gene: TRBJ2-3; d_gene: .; v_gene: TRBV6-1; abundance: few; CDR3aa: CASSDPEGAFTDTQYF; CDR3nt: TGTGCCAGCAGTGACCCGGAGGGCGCGTTCACAGATACGCAGTATTTT
j_gene: TRBJ1-1; d_gene: .; v_gene: TRBV6-5; abundance: .; CDR3aa: CASTGPRTTEAFF; CDR3nt: TGTGCCAGCACAGGACCCCGTACCACTGAAGCTTTCTTT
j_gene: TRBJ2-7; d_gene: .; v_gene: TRBV6-2/TRBV6-3; abundance: .; CDR3aa: CASSYGRYEQYF; CDR3nt: TGTGCCAGCAGTTACGGGAGGTACGAGCAGTACTTC
j_gene: TRBJ2-7; d_gene: TRBD1; v_gene: TRBV15; abundance: once; CDR3aa: CATSRGTGQTYEQYF; CDR3nt: TGTGCCACCAGCAGGGGGACAGGACAGACCTACGAGCAGTACTTC
j_gene: TRBJ2-6; d_gene: .; v_gene: TRBV7-3; abundance: .; CDR3aa: CASSLAGVTGANVLTF; CDR3nt: TGTGCCAGCAGCCTGGCAGGGGTTACGGGGGCCAACGTCCTGACTTTC
j_gene: TRBJ1-2; d_gene: TRBD1; v_gene: TRBV5-1; abundance: .; CDR3aa: CASSLVVTGGTNYGYTF; CDR3nt: TGCGCCAGCAGCTTGGTTGTGACAGGGGGAACTAACTATGGCTACACCTTC
j_gene: TRBJ2-2; d_gene: .; v_gene: TRBV7-3; abundance: .; CDR3aa: CASSSHNRNLRTGELFF; CDR3nt: TGTGCCAGCAGTTCCCACAACAGGAACCTTCGCACCGGGGAGCTGTTTTTT
j_gene: TRBJ2-3; d_gene: TRBD2; v_gene: TRBV6-2/TRBV6-3; abundance: few; CDR3aa: CASSYVPGLAGGLTDTQYF; CDR3nt: TGTGCCAGCAGTTACGTCCCGGGACTAGCGGGAGGCCTCACAGATACGCAGTATTTT
j_gene: TRBJ1-6; d_gene: .; v_gene: TRBV7-2; abundance: .; CDR3aa: CASSRADRGNSPLHF; CDR3nt: TGTGCCAGCAGCCGGGCGGACAGAGGTAATTCACCCCTCCACTTT
j_gene: TRBJ1-2; d_gene: TRBD1; v_gene: TRBV6-1; abundance: once; CDR3aa: CASSDRTGGDYGYTF; CDR3nt: TGTGCCAGCAGTGATAGGACAGGGGGCGACTACGGCTACACCTTC
j_gene: TRBJ1-1; d_gene: .; v_gene: TRBV28; abundance: few; CDR3aa: CASCNNHRANTEAFF; CDR3nt: TGTGCCAGCTGCAACAACCACCGGGCGAACACTGAAGCTTTCTTT
j_gene: TRBJ1-2; d_gene: .; v_gene: TRBV29-1; abundance: few; CDR3aa: CSVEEGRGSYGYTF; CDR3nt: TGCAGCGTTGAAGAGGGGAGAGGGAGCTATGGCTACACCTTC
j_gene: TRBJ1-1; d_gene: TRBD1; v_gene: TRBV5-6; abundance: .; CDR3aa: CASSLAGTGVTEAFF; CDR3nt: TGTGCCAGCAGCTTGGCCGGGACAGGGGTGACTGAAGCTTTCTTT